The 29 T cell receptor beta chains below were found in one sample sequenced in a study of T cell repertoires in cytomegalovirus infection. These receptors' targets are unknown. MiXCR, run by TCRdb on the reads, gives a single entry per CDR3 protein. The repertoire holds 900,000 to 950,000 distinct CDR3 sequences, approximately 33% seen once, with over 10% in the top ten. Sequencing was performed on cultured CD8+ T cells from PBMCs, taken from culture after CMV antigen stimulation. The source of these receptors is a human donor in good health (CMV status not recorded). Some clones in this sample may be carry-over from other donors' samples.

This clonotype was found a few times. The chain uses TRBV19 and TRBJ1-6; TRBD1 agrees at 7 bases. The CDR3 length is 14 residues. Germline CDR1 LNHDA, CDR2 SQIVND (reference sequence). The J segment lost 9 bases and the V segment lost 6 bases, leaving 8 bases of the junction unmatched. The CDR3 spells CASSYRGNSSPLHF. As DNA, the CDR3 is TGTGCCAGTAGCTACAGGGGTAATAGTTCACCCCTCCACTTT.

This clonotype was picked up many times. The chain combines TRBV7-2 with TRBJ2-4, with D unclear. This CDR3 comprises 18 residues. V was cut by 1 base and J by 0 bases, with 16 bases left in between. Germline V CDR1 and CDR2: SGHTA, FQGNSA. The CDR3 spells CASSLERQERLAKNIQYF. CDR3 DNA: TGTGCCAGCAGCTTAGAAAGGCAGGAACGACTAGCCAAAAACATTCAGTACTTC.

The chain has TRBV4-1 and TRBJ2-1, with 8 nucleotides matching TRBD1. The trim removed 1 base at V and 10 bases at J, leaving 6 bases unmatched. The CDR3 covers 14 residues. Germline CDR1 is MGHRA and CDR2 is YSYEKL. This CDR3 reads CASSQVPGGGEQFF. In DNA, the CDR3 is TGCGCCAGCAGCCAAGTTCCAGGGGGCGGGGAGCAGTTCTTC.

A few counts support this clonotype. The chain employs TRBV7-9 and TRBJ1-5; D might be TRBD1 (5 bases). The CDR3 length is 13 residues. Germline V CDR1 and CDR2: SEHNR, FQNEAQ (reference sequence). The germline V and J ends were trimmed by 5 bases and 8 bases, with 13 bases remaining between them. The DNA for the CDR3 is TGTGCCAGCAGCCCCGAGGAGGGGAAGCCCCAGCATTTT. It is translated as CASSPEEGKPQHF.

This chain links TRBV6-2 or TRBV6-3 with TRBJ2-1, with a possible D match to TRBD1 (5 bases). Between the trimmed V and J ends, which lost 5 bases and 6 bases, there was a span of 11 bases. CDR1 is MNHEY and CDR2 is SVGEGT in the germline V gene. This CDR3 comprises 13 residues. The CDR3 here is CASSRRRANEQFF. CDR3 DNA sequence: TGTGCCAGCAGTCGTCGCAGGGCCAATGAGCAGTTCTTC.

The genes are TRBV5-1 and TRBJ2-1; a weak D match, TRBD2 (6 bases). CDR1 and CDR2 from the germline V gene are SGHRS and YFSETQ. CDR3 size: 15 residues. Trimming removed 1 base at V and 6 bases at J, with 14 bases between. As DNA, the CDR3 is TGCGCCAGCAGCTTGTCCCGGCTAGCGATCAATGAGCAGTTCTTC. Its protein product is CASSLSRLAINEQFF.

The chain uses TRBV5-5 and TRBJ2-7, with D unresolved. Looked up from germline, CDR1 is SGHKS and CDR2 is YYEKEE (reference sequence). With 0 bases removed from V and 0 bases from J, the gap between germline ends came to 7 bases. The CDR3 length is 14 residues. The CDR3 protein is CASSLEVGSYEQYV. The CDR3 DNA is TGTGCCAGCAGCTTGGAGGTCGGCTCCTACGAGCAGTACGTC.

The chain recombines TRBV12-3 or TRBV12-4 with TRBJ2-1; D unclear. The V end lost 11 bases, the J end lost 7 bases, and 15 bases lay between the germline ends. The length of the CDR3 is 12 residues. The CDR3 spells CACISHTNEQFF. The CDR3 nucleotides read TGTGCCTGCATCTCGCATACTAATGAGCAGTTCTTC.

This clonotype showed up just a few times. V usage is TRBV28 and J usage is TRBJ1-2; 10 bases match TRBD1. The CDR3 extends over 17 amino acids. J was trimmed by 0 bases and V by 7 bases; bases with no gene match: 11. CDR1 and CDR2 (germline): MDHEN, SYDVKM. CDR3 DNA: TGTGCCAGCACCCGAGGGACAGGGGACTTATCTAACTATGGCTACACCTTC. Translation gives CASTRGTGDLSNYGYTF.

This clonotype was seen a few times. The chain combines TRBV12-3 or TRBV12-4 with TRBJ1-6; maybe TRBD1 (5 bases). The V and J ends lost 8 bases and 1 base respectively, with 6 bases between them. The CDR3 length is 13 residues. CDR3: CASGGSYNSPLHF. As DNA, the CDR3 is TGTGCCAGCGGGGGATCCTATAATTCACCCCTCCACTTT.

This sequence joins TRBV6-5 and TRBJ1-1, with a possible D match to TRBD1 (5 bases). This CDR3 has 13 residues. Trimming removed 6 bases at V and 1 base at J, with 9 bases between. Germline V gives CDR1 MNHEY, CDR2 SVGAGI. The chain's CDR3 is CASRRTPNTEAFF. The CDR3 DNA reads as TGTGCCAGCAGGCGGACACCGAACACTGAAGCTTTCTTT.

The CDR3 DNA reads as TGCGCCAGCAGTCGATATCAGGGGAACGGGGAGCTGTTTTTT. Protein sequence: CASSRYQGNGELFF. V usage is TRBV4-3 and J usage is TRBJ2-2, with D possibly TRBD1 on 6 matching bases. Trimming cost V 6 bases and J 7 bases, with 15 bases left between them. CDR1 is LGHNA, CDR2 YSLEER, per germline. The CDR3 runs to 14 residues.

In DNA form, the CDR3 reads TGTGCCAGCAGCCACAAGCGGGTTGGGACTGAAGCTTTCTTT. It codes for CASSHKRVGTEAFF. V is TRBV7-9 and J is TRBJ1-1; the D is unclear. This CDR3 contains 14 residues. Trimming stripped 5 bases from V and 5 bases from J, with 15 bases between. CDR1 and CDR2 from the germline V gene are SEHNR and FQNEAQ (reference sequence).

In its sample, this clonotype was seen many times. V usage is TRBV27 and J usage is TRBJ2-3, with D possibly matching TRBD1 (5 bases). Germline V CDR1 and CDR2: MNHEY, SMNVEV (reference sequence). The CDR3 contains 13 residues. V lost 10 bases and J lost 2, with 13 bases in between. Written as DNA, the CDR3 is TGTGCCACCGCGGAAGGGGCCACAGATACGCAGTATTTT. Translated, it gives CATAEGATDTQYF.

The chain joins TRBV4-1 to TRBJ2-6, with D unresolved. Germline CDR1 and CDR2: MGHRA and YSYEKL. The V gene lost 0 bases and the J gene lost 12 bases, with 6 bases spanning the gap. There are 12 residues in the CDR3. CDR3 residues: CASSQDSTVLTF. The CDR3, as DNA: TGCGCCAGCAGCCAAGACTCGACCGTCCTGACTTTC.

This clonotype has just one count. The gene calls are TRBV20-1 and TRBJ1-1, with TRBD1 matching 10 bases. Trimming removed 4 bases from V and 5 bases from J; junction bases left unmatched: 4. Germline V CDR1 and CDR2: DFQATT, SNEGSKA (reference sequence). This CDR3 region has 13 residues. The CDR3 DNA reads as TGCAGTGCTAAGACAGGGGGCAGAACTGAAGCTTTCTTT. Its protein product is CSAKTGGRTEAFF.

This clonotype appeared a few times. The chain uses TRBV7-6 and TRBJ1-1, with D possibly TRBD1 on 5 matching bases. V was trimmed by 8 bases and J by 4 bases, leaving 8 bases between them. CDR3 size: 11 residues. CDR1 SGHVS and CDR2 FNYEAQ come from the germline V gene. The CDR3 bases are TGTGCCAGCTGGGGGAGCACTGAAGCTTTCTTT. It yields the protein CASWGSTEAFF.

The genes are TRBV25-1 and TRBJ1-2, with TRBD1 matching over 9 bases. Germline V gene lookup returns CDR1 MGHDK and CDR2 SYGVNS. Losses at the gene ends were 1 base for V and 0 bases for J; bases not matched to a gene: 6. This CDR3 is built from 17 residues. The chain's CDR3 is CASSESGGTGTNYGYTF. The CDR3 region has the DNA TGTGCCAGCAGTGAATCGGGAGGGACAGGGACTAACTATGGCTACACCTTC.

There are many counts of this clonotype. V and J are TRBV11-2 and TRBJ1-1; TRBD1 is a possible D gene (5 bases). V was trimmed by 5 bases and J by 4 bases, leaving 17 bases between them. Germline assignment: CDR1 SGHAT and CDR2 FQNNGV. The CDR3 length is 15 residues. As DNA, the CDR3 is TGTGCCAGCAGCCCCCAGACGGGACCCACCACTGAAGCTTTCTTT. This encodes CASSPQTGPTTEAFF.

In this sample, this clonotype turned up a few times. The V gene is TRBV7-2, the J gene TRBJ2-2; no definite D call. This CDR3 has 14 residues. The V gene lost 4 bases and the J gene lost 7 bases, with 13 bases spanning the gap. Germline lookup yields CDR1 SGHTA and CDR2 FQGNSA. CDR3 coding DNA: TGTGCCAGCAGCTGGGTCGGAAACGGCGGGGAGCTGTTTTTT. It yields the protein CASSWVGNGGELFF.

This clonotype was seen more than once but under ten times. The V gene is TRBV7-9, the J gene TRBJ2-5, with TRBD1 identical over 9 bases. Germline V gives CDR1 SEHNR, CDR2 FQNEAQ (reference sequence). This CDR3 is 17 amino acids long. The J segment lost 1 base and the V segment lost 5 bases, leaving 11 bases of the junction unmatched. CDR3 bases: TGTGCCAGCAGCGCCACCCGGGACAGGGCTCCCCAAGAGACCCAGTACTTC. It codes for CASSATRDRAPQETQYF. Based on the CDR3 plus reference TRBV7-9 and TRBJ2-5, the full variable domain is DTGVSQNPRHKITKRGQNVTFRCDPISEHNRLYWYRQTLGQGPEFLTYFQNEAQLEKSRLLSDRFSAERPKGSFSTLEIQRTEQGDSAMYLCASSATRDRAPQETQYFGPGTRLLVL.

There are a few counts of this clonotype. J is TRBJ2-7 and V is TRBV19; TRBD1 matches 11 bases. The germline V gene has CDR1 LNHDA and CDR2 SQIVND (reference sequence). There are 15 residues in the CDR3. The V segment lost 4 bases and the J segment 2 bases; nucleotides outside the gene matches: 4. The CDR3 bases are TGTGCCAGTAGTAATCCGGGACAGGGGGCCTACGAGCAGTACTTC. This gives the protein CASSNPGQGAYEQYF.

This clonotype was counted a few times. The chain joins TRBV23-1 to TRBJ2-3, with 7 positions matching TRBD1. TRBV23-1 is an ORF, with its function uncertain. Trimming removed 4 bases from V and 2 bases from J; junction bases left unmatched: 9. This CDR3 comprises 16 residues. CDR3 sequence (DNA): TGCGCCAGCAGTCCAAGCGGACAGGAGGACACAGATACGCAGTATTTT. Its translation: CASSPSGQEDTDTQYF.

This clonotype turned up a few times. V gene TRBV7-9 combines with J gene TRBJ2-5; D is perhaps TRBD2 (6 bases). There are 16 residues in the CDR3. Germline assignment: CDR1 SEHNR and CDR2 FQNEAQ (reference sequence). V was cut by 3 bases and J by 1 base, with 15 bases left in between. DNA for the CDR3: TGTGCCAGCAGCTTGAGGGGAGGTCTACCCCAAGAGACCCAGTACTTC. This codes for CASSLRGGLPQETQYF.

The chain combines TRBV7-6 with TRBJ2-7, with TRBD1 as a possible D gene (6 bases). The CDR3 covers 11 residues. V lost 4 bases and J 11 bases, leaving 12 bases between the germline ends. CDR1 is SGHVS, CDR2 FNYEAQ, per germline. CDR3 amino acids: CASSSTGIEYF. The DNA of the CDR3 is TGTGCCAGCAGCTCTACAGGGATCGAGTACTTC.

In DNA, the CDR3 is TGTGCCAGCAGCTTCGGGACAGGGCGTAGCTCACCCCTCCACTTT. It encodes CASSFGTGRSSPLHF. The V and J genes are TRBV5-6 and TRBJ1-6; 9 nucleotides agree with TRBD1. J gave up 10 bases and V 2 bases, and 7 bases lay outside the gene matches. Germline CDR1 is SGHDT and CDR2 is YYEEEE. This CDR3 is 15 amino acids long.

The CDR3 nucleotides are TGTGCCACCAGTGATTTCCCCGGAGGGAGCGGGCAAGAGACCCAGTACTTC. Its protein is CATSDFPGGSGQETQYF. This chain joins TRBV24-1 and TRBJ2-5, with D maybe TRBD2 (6 bases). Trimming stripped 1 base from V and 2 bases from J, with 16 bases between. Germline assignment: CDR1 KGHDR and CDR2 SFDVKD. This CDR3 has 17 residues.

The chain joins TRBV7-9 to TRBJ1-4; a weak D match, TRBD1 (5 bases). V lost 5 bases and J lost 1, with 11 bases in between. The V gene's germline CDR1 is SEHNR and CDR2 FQNEAQ (reference sequence). This CDR3 spans 15 amino acids. DNA for the CDR3: TGTGCCAGCAGCGAACCGGGGGGAACTAATGAAAAACTGTTTTTT. It yields the protein CASSEPGGTNEKLFF.

This clonotype has just a few counts. The chain recombines TRBV7-8 with TRBJ2-7; weak D call: TRBD2 (6 bases). The V end was cut by 1 base, the J end by 2 bases, with 9 bases between. The V gene's germline CDR1 is SGHVS and CDR2 FQNEAQ. This CDR3 is 14 amino acids long. The CDR3 region is CASSLGGEPYEQYV. In DNA, the CDR3 is TGTGCCAGCAGCTTAGGGGGGGAGCCCTACGAGCAGTACGTC.